Each of the 28 T cell receptor beta chains below was sequenced from the same sample in a study of T-cell reconstitution after alpha-beta-depleted transplantation in children. This sample's TCRbeta library carried unique molecular identifier barcodes. TCRdb re-called the PCR reads with MiXCR, one entry per CDR3 protein. The sample holds 500,000 to 750,000 distinct CDR3 sequences; 20% to 30% are singletons and the top ten take 36%. The material was PBMCs, obtained before TCRalphabeta/CD19-depleted stem cell transplant. The receptor set was obtained from a boy younger than two with Wiskott-Aldrich syndrome, due to receive a stem cell transplant.

Turning to this clonotype: The conserved final phenylalanine or tryptophan is absent from the CDR3, which likely points to a read error. The chain couples TRBV25-1 to TRBJ2-3, with a possible D match to TRBD2 (5 bases). V was clipped by 4 bases and J by 4 bases, with 15 bases between them. This CDR3 has 15 amino acids. CDR1 and CDR2 (germline): MGHDK, SYGVNS. The DNA for the CDR3 is TGTGCCAGCAGTGCCATGCCCGGGGTCTCAGATACGCAGTATTTG. It translates to CASSAMPGVSDTQYL.

This clonotype was counted between two and nine times. The rearrangement joins TRBV4-1 to TRBJ2-3; 9 bases agree with TRBD2. The trim removed 1 base at V and 4 bases at J, leaving 3 bases unmatched. The germline V gene encodes CDR1 MGHRA and CDR2 YSYEKL. The CDR3 consists of 15 residues. The CDR3 DNA reads TGCGCCAGCAGCCAAGGTGGCGGGAGGGCAGATACGCAGTATTTT. Its protein product is CASSQGGGRADTQYF.

This clonotype was counted only a few times. The chain employs TRBV25-1 and TRBJ2-7; D is ambiguous. With 2 bases removed from V and 4 bases from J, the gap between germline ends came to 12 bases. The CDR3 is 14 residues long. From germline, CDR1 is MGHDK and CDR2 SYGVNS. CDR3 sequence: CASSEQLGSYEQYF. The CDR3 DNA follows: TGTGCCAGCAGTGAACAGCTGGGATCTTACGAGCAGTACTTC.

This rearrangement joins TRBV5-1 to TRBJ1-6; no definite D call. Germline V gene lookup returns CDR1 SGHRS and CDR2 YFSETQ. This CDR3 has 15 amino acids. Trimming removed 0 bases at V and 9 bases at J, with 13 bases between. CDR3 protein: CASSLGTVGGSPLHF. The CDR3 region has the DNA TGCGCCAGCAGCTTGGGTACAGTCGGTGGTTCACCCCTCCACTTT.

J is TRBJ2-3 and V is TRBV27; no clear D. This CDR3 region has 13 residues. CDR1 MNHEY and CDR2 SMNVEV come from the germline V gene (reference sequence). The V end lost 7 bases, the J end lost 3 bases, and 11 bases lay between the germline ends. The CDR3 DNA reads as TGTGCCAGCATAGGGCTAAGGACAGATACGCAGTATTTT. Protein product: CASIGLRTDTQYF.

This chain connects TRBV10-3 to TRBJ2-3; D gene uncertain. Germline CDR1 reads ENHRY; CDR2 reads SYGVKD. Deletions cut 0 bases from V and 0 bases from J, with 10 bases between. The CDR3 loop spans 16 amino acids. CDR3 coding DNA: TGTGCCATCAGTGAGTCGAAGGGTTCCAGCACAGATACGCAGTATTTT. It codes for CAISESKGSSTDTQYF.

The chain couples TRBV5-6 to TRBJ2-3; 9 bases agree with TRBD2. This CDR3 region has 15 residues. The germline V gene has CDR1 SGHDT and CDR2 YYEEEE. J gave up 2 bases and V 1 base, and 2 bases lay outside the gene matches. The CDR3 here is CASSLRLAVTDTQYF. The CDR3 DNA reads as TGTGCCAGCAGCTTGAGACTAGCGGTCACAGATACGCAGTATTTT.

The chain combines TRBV10-3 with TRBJ2-1; the D is unclear. Germline CDR1 ENHRY, CDR2 SYGVKD. The CDR3 spans 14 residues. Trimming pared 0 bases from V and 6 bases from J, leaving 9 bases between. The CDR3 DNA reads as TGTGCCATCAGTGAGTCGTGGGCTAGCAATGAGCAGTTCTTC. It codes for CAISESWASNEQFF.

This clonotype was recorded at least ten times. This chain uses TRBV5-1 with TRBJ2-1; D is possibly TRBD1 (6 bases). CDR3 length equals 16 residues. The V gene's germline CDR1 is SGHRS and CDR2 YFSETQ. Trimming removed 0 bases from V and 4 bases from J, with 14 bases in between. CDR3 DNA: TGCGCCAGCAGCTTGGCAGGACAGCTAGAATACAATGAGCAGTTCTTC. It encodes CASSLAGQLEYNEQFF. Drawing the rest from reference TRBV5-1 and TRBJ2-1, the complete variable domain is KAGVTQTPRYLIKTRGQQVTLSCSPISGHRSVSWYQQTPGQGLQFLFEYFSETQRNKGNFPGRFSGRQFSNSRSEMNVSTLELGDSALYLCASSLAGQLEYNEQFFGPGTRLTVL.

V usage is TRBV10-3 and J usage is TRBJ2-7; 7 bases are a match to TRBD1. With 7 bases clipped from V and 1 base from J, the junction kept 10 bases outside the gene matches. The CDR3 length is 15 residues. Germline assignment: CDR1 ENHRY and CDR2 SYGVKD. CDR3 nucleotides: TGTGCCATCAAGGGCACAGGGGCCAGATCCTACGAGCAGTACTTC. Its protein product is CAIKGTGARSYEQYF.

The chain has TRBV5-6 and TRBJ2-1; D is ambiguous. In germline, CDR1 is SGHDT, CDR2 YYEEEE. This CDR3 contains 13 residues. V was cut by 4 bases and J by 6 bases, with 11 bases left in between. CDR3 bases: TGTGCCAGCAGCGCGATAGGGCCCAATGAGCAGTTCTTC. It encodes CASSAIGPNEQFF.

The chain uses TRBV20-1 and TRBJ2-5; D gene ambiguous. Germline V gene sequence: CDR1 DFQATT, CDR2 SNEGSKA (reference sequence). Trimming removed 3 bases from V and 0 bases from J, with 5 bases in between. This CDR3 has 12 amino acids. The CDR3 region is CSARDHQETQYF. As DNA, the CDR3 is TGCAGTGCTAGGGACCACCAAGAGACCCAGTACTTC.

This clonotype has a handful of counts. The chain is built from TRBV27 and TRBJ2-7; 7 positions agree with TRBD2. This CDR3 region has 18 residues. Germline loops: CDR1 MNHEY, CDR2 SMNVEV (reference sequence). With 1 base clipped from V and 0 bases from J, the junction kept 12 bases outside the gene matches. CDR3 DNA sequence: TGTGCCAGCAGTTTATTAAGGGATAAGCGGGGAACCTCCTACGAGCAGTACTTC. Translated, it gives CASSLLRDKRGTSYEQYF.

The chain joins TRBV6-1 to TRBJ1-2, with TRBD1 identical over 7 bases. Germline CDR1 is MNHNS and CDR2 is SASEGT. Trimming removed 6 bases from V and 4 bases from J; junction bases left unmatched: 5. This CDR3 contains 13 residues. The CDR3 loop reads CASSPRQGYGYTF. The CDR3 DNA reads as TGTGCCAGCAGCCCTCGACAGGGCTATGGCTACACCTTC.

A few counts support this clonotype. The chain has TRBV5-1 and TRBJ2-7; 8 positions agree with TRBD2. V was pared by 1 base and J by 2 bases, with 14 bases of the junction left unmatched. Germline V gene data show CDR1 as SGHRS and CDR2 as YFSETQ. The CDR3 spans 18 residues. CDR3 in DNA: TGCGCCAGCAGCTTGTTAAGTCCGGCTAGCGGGTACCCCTACGAGCAGTACTTC. This translates into CASSLLSPASGYPYEQYF. Looking up the rest from reference TRBV5-1 and TRBJ2-7 gives the full variable domain: KAGVTQTPRYLIKTRGQQVTLSCSPISGHRSVSWYQQTPGQGLQFLFEYFSETQRNKGNFPGRFSGRQFSNSRSEMNVSTLELGDSALYLCASSLLSPASGYPYEQYFGPGTRLTVT.

This clonotype was detected a few times. The rearrangement joins TRBV29-1 to TRBJ1-5; 10 bases line up with TRBD1. Per the germline V gene, CDR1 is SQVTM and CDR2 is ANQGSEA. The CDR3 has 13 residues. Trimming cost V 4 bases and J 3 bases; bases outside gene matches: 0. DNA of the CDR3: TGCAGCGTTGGACAGGGGGCCAATCAGCCCCAGCATTTT. Protein product: CSVGQGANQPQHF.

The sample holds a few counts of this clonotype. The chain employs TRBV25-1 and TRBJ1-1; D is undetermined. The CDR3 is made up of 13 amino acids. Deletions cut 3 bases from V and 8 bases from J, with 13 bases between. CDR1 is MGHDK and CDR2 is SYGVNS in the germline V gene. The CDR3 DNA is TGTGCCAGCAGTGATTCCGGCAGGCGGGAAGCTTTCTTT. It translates to CASSDSGRREAFF.

There are a few counts of this clonotype. The chain carries TRBV5-1 and TRBJ2-7, with 10 positions matching TRBD2. V shed 3 bases, J shed 1 base, and the junction held 4 bases outside the gene matches. The CDR3 spans 15 residues. CDR1 is SGHRS and CDR2 is YFSETQ in the germline V gene. The CDR3 DNA reads as TGCGCCAGCAGCTCTATAGCGGGAGGATCCTACGAGCAGTACTTC. This sequence encodes CASSSIAGGSYEQYF. Filled out from reference TRBV5-1 and TRBJ2-7, the complete variable domain reads KAGVTQTPRYLIKTRGQQVTLSCSPISGHRSVSWYQQTPGQGLQFLFEYFSETQRNKGNFPGRFSGRQFSNSRSEMNVSTLELGDSALYLCASSSIAGGSYEQYFGPGTRLTVT.

This sequence joins TRBV6-1 and TRBJ2-3; tentative D call: TRBD1 (6 bases). CDR1 is MNHNS, CDR2 SASEGT, per germline. The CDR3 length is 14 residues. Trimming pared 4 bases from V and 1 base from J, leaving 9 bases between. As DNA, the CDR3 is TGTGCCAGCAGTGTGGACAGAGGCACAGATACGCAGTATTTT. Protein product: CASSVDRGTDTQYF.

The rearrangement joins TRBV15 to TRBJ2-1, with TRBD2 matching 14 bases. Germline V gives CDR1 LNHNV, CDR2 YYDKDF (reference sequence). The CDR3 totals 15 residues. V lost 5 bases to trimming and J lost 6 bases; unmatched junction nucleotides: 3. The CDR3 loop is CATSPGLAGANEQFF. CDR3 DNA sequence: TGTGCCACCAGCCCGGGACTAGCGGGAGCCAATGAGCAGTTCTTC.

The gene calls are TRBV7-9 and TRBJ1-1; D is unclear. Per germline, CDR1 SEHNR and CDR2 FQNEAQ (reference sequence). V gave up 5 bases and J gave up 5 bases, with 18 bases separating them. This CDR3 has 15 amino acids. The CDR3 loop is CASSPSTKHMTEAFF. The CDR3, as DNA: TGTGCCAGCAGCCCGTCGACTAAGCACATGACTGAAGCTTTCTTT.

The chain is built from TRBV27 and TRBJ2-2; D remains ambiguous. The CDR3 length is 14 residues. Per the germline V gene, CDR1 is MNHEY and CDR2 is SMNVEV (reference sequence). The V and J ends lost 3 bases and 6 bases respectively, with 11 bases between them. This chain's CDR3 is CASSLGRWSGELFF. In DNA, the CDR3 is TGTGCCAGCAGTTTGGGCCGATGGTCCGGGGAGCTGTTTTTT.

This clonotype was seen a handful of times. V is TRBV15 and J is TRBJ1-6; TRBD1 matches 12 bases. The CDR3 consists of 17 residues. From germline, CDR1 is LNHNV and CDR2 YYDKDF (reference sequence). The V and J ends lost 1 base and 7 bases, in that order; junction bases with no gene match: 5. CDR3 in amino acids: CATSRGPGQGANSPLHF. The CDR3 coding sequence is TGTGCCACCAGCAGAGGTCCGGGACAGGGGGCGAATTCACCCCTCCACTTT.

This clonotype was seen only a few times. The chain combines TRBV5-1 with TRBJ2-7, with TRBD2 identical over 11 bases. This CDR3 contains 15 residues. CDR1 and CDR2 (germline): SGHRS, YFSETQ. V shed 4 bases, J shed 0 bases, and the junction held 3 bases outside the gene matches. CDR3 residues: CASSEGLAVSYEQYF. The CDR3 DNA reads as TGCGCCAGCAGCGAGGGACTAGCGGTCTCCTACGAGCAGTACTTC.

This clonotype showed up just a few times. The chain links TRBV5-6 to TRBJ1-1; D unresolved. Trimming shortened V by 5 bases and J by 3 bases, and 17 bases separated the two germline ends. Germline values: CDR1 SGHDT, CDR2 YYEEEE. The CDR3 runs 15 residues. Here the CDR3 reads CASSYLVTRDTEAFF. CDR3 DNA sequence: TGTGCCAGCAGTTATTTGGTTACACGGGACACTGAAGCTTTCTTT.

The genes are TRBV21-1 and TRBJ2-1; the tabulated D call, TRBD2, remains unverified against the DNA. TRBV21-1 is an annotated pseudogene. The CDR3 consists of 18 residues. CDR3 in DNA: TGTGCCAGCAGCAAAAGGAGGGCATTCAACAGGTACATCGATGAGCAGTTCTTC. It yields the protein CASSKRRAFNRYIDEQFF.

The rearrangement joins TRBV7-1 to TRBJ2-7, with a tentative D call TRBD1 (5 bases). TRBV7-1 falls under the ORF class, with uncertain function. This CDR3 is 17 amino acids long. The V gene lost 3 bases and the J gene lost 2 bases, with 20 bases spanning the gap. The CDR3 loop reads CASSSSTGHDTTYEQYF. In DNA, the CDR3 is TGTGCCAGCAGCTCTTCGACCGGACACGATACTACCTACGAGCAGTACTTC.

This clonotype was detected a few times. The chain recombines TRBV20-1 with TRBJ2-3; D possibly corresponds to TRBD2 (6 bases). V lost 8 bases, J lost 4 bases, and 22 bases lay in between. Per germline, CDR1 DFQATT and CDR2 SNEGSKA (reference sequence). The length of the CDR3 is 15 residues. The CDR3 DNA sequence: TGCAGTACGAAAAAGGGACTGGTATTATCAGATACGCAGTATTTT. Protein: CSTKKGLVLSDTQYF.